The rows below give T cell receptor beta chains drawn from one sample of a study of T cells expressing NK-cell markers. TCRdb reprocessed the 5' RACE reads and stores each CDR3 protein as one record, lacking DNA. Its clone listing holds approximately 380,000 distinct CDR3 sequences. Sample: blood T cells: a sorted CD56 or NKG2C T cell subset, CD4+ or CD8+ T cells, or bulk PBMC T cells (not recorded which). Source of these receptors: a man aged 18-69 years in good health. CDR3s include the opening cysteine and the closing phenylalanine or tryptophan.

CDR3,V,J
CSARVDRVSGELFF,TRBV20-1,TRBJ2-2
CASSLMIPTGPNYGYTF,TRBV5-1,TRBJ1-2
CSAPPGPAPREQFF,TRBV20-1,TRBJ2-1
CASSPAPTGFSYEQYF,TRBV5-1,TRBJ2-7
CASSRDRNEQYF,TRBV19,TRBJ2-7
CSVVRSGTGGETQYF,TRBV29-1,TRBJ2-5
CASSHGTRPNYGYTF,TRBV3-1,TRBJ1-2
CSARARRGNNSPLHF,TRBV20-1,TRBJ1-6
CASSAHRKETQYF,TRBV6-1,TRBJ2-5
CASSRWVNTEAFF,TRBV5-6,TRBJ1-1
CASSLDGQGANNSPLHF,TRBV5-1,TRBJ1-6
CASSLERGAGPQETQYF,TRBV2,TRBJ2-5
CASSEARTGKIAKNIQYF,TRBV7-8,TRBJ2-4
CASRRGLESEAFF,TRBV12-3/TRBV12-4,TRBJ1-1
CASAPPTDSYEQYF,TRBV5-1,TRBJ2-7
CASSRGQHRSGNTIYF,TRBV12-3/TRBV12-4,TRBJ1-3
CASSLFGSTDTQYF,TRBV28,TRBJ2-3
CASNRQGLSKGQFF,TRBV6-1,TRBJ2-1
CASRIMGNEQFF,TRBV11-2,TRBJ2-1
CASSEGTVYQETQYF,TRBV2,TRBJ2-5
CASSETGTYNSPLHF,TRBV9,TRBJ1-6
CASSQDLQGPNQPQHF,TRBV4-1,TRBJ1-5
CASLTKPGTATSTDTQYF,TRBV5-1,TRBJ2-3
CATSRVTANTGELFF,TRBV15,TRBJ2-2
CASSPRQGEYYGYTF,TRBV18,TRBJ1-2
CSARRFHEQFF,TRBV20-1,TRBJ2-1
CASSYSLRAIEQFF,TRBV6-2/TRBV6-3,TRBJ2-1
CASSPTSGGAYETQYF,TRBV5-1,TRBJ2-5
CASTFLDLTGRGRTGELFF,TRBV28,TRBJ2-2
CASSPGTAVETQYF,TRBV5-1,TRBJ2-5
CASSSLVLNEQFF,TRBV3-1,TRBJ2-1
CASSLGARPPQETQYF,TRBV11-2,TRBJ2-5
CASTASGGASEQFF,TRBV6-1,TRBJ2-1
CASSELDRRTGELFF,TRBV6-1,TRBJ2-2
CASSLSTGGVNEKLFF,TRBV5-1,TRBJ1-4
CASSEVVRDTQYF,TRBV5-1,TRBJ2-3
CASTPLGGEVGETQYF,TRBV5-6,TRBJ2-5
CAGKNTESTDTQYF,TRBV6-1,TRBJ2-3
CASSPEITTNTEAFF,TRBV12-3/TRBV12-4,TRBJ1-1
CASNPTRTSVYNEQFF,TRBV7-2,TRBJ2-1
CASSLALGGPNNEQFF,TRBV7-9,TRBJ2-1
CASSYPGLAASYNEQFF,TRBV3-1,TRBJ2-1
CSAAKSYREDTQYF,TRBV20-1,TRBJ2-3
CASSALGGTGELFF,TRBV6-4,TRBJ2-2
CASRGYRQSDEQYF,TRBV28,TRBJ2-7
CASSFRQGVFSGNTIYF,TRBV12-3/TRBV12-4,TRBJ1-3
CASSFSANSNQPQHF,TRBV7-8,TRBJ1-5
CSARGDRLEHF,TRBV20-1,TRBJ1-5